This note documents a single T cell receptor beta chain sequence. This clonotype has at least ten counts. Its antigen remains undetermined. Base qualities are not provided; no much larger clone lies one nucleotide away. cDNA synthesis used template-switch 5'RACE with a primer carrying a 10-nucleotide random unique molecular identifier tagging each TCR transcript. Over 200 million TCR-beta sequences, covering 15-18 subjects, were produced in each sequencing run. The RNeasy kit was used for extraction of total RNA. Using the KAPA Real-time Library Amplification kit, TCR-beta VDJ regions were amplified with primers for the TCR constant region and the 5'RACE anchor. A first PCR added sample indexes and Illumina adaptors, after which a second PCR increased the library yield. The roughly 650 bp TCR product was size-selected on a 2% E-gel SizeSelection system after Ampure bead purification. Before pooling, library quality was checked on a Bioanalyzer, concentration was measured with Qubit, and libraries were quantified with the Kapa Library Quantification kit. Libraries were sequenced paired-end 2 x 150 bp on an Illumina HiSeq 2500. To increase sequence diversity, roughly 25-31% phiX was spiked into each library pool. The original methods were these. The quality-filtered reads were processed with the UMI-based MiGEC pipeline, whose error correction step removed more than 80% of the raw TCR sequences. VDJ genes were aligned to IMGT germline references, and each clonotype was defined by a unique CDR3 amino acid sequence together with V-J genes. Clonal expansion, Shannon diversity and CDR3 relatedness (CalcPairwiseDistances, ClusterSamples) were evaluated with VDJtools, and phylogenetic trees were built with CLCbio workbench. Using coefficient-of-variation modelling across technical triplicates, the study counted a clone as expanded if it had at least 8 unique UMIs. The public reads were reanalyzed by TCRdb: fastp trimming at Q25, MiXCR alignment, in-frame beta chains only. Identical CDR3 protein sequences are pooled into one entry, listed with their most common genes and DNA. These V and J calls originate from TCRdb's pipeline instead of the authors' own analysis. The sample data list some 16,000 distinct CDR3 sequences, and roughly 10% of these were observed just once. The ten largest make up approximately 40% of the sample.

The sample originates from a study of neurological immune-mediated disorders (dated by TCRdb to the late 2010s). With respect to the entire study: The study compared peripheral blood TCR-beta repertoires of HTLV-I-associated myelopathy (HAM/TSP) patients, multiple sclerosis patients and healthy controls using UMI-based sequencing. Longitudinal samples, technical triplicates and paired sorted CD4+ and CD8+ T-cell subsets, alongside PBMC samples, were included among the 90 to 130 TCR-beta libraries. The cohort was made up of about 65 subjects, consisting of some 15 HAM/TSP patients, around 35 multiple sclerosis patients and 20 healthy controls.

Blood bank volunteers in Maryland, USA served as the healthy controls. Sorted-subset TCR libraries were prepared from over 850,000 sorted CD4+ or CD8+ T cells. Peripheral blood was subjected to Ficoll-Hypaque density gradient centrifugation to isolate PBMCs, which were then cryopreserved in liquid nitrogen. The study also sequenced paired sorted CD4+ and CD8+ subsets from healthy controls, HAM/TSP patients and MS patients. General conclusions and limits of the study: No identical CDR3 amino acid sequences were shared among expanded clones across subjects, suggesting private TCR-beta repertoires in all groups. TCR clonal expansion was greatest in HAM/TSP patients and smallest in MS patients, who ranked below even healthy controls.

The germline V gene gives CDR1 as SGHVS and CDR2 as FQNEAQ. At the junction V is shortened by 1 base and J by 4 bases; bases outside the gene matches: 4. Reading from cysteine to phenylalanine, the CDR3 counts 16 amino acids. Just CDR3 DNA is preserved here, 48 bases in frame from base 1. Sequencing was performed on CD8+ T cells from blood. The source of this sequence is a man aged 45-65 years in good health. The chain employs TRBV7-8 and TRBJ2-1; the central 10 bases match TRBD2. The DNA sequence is TGTGCCAGCAGCTTAGGATCTAGCGGGAGATACAATGAGCAGTTCTTC. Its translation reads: CASSLGSSGRYNEQFF.